This T cell receptor (beta chain) was identified in a study of T-cell reconstitution after alpha-beta-depleted transplantation in children. Study-wide results and caveats: Alpha-beta T cells about two months after transplant reportedly derived from several hundred expanded graft clones. Certain patients had high TCRbeta diversity at day 60, and it came from recipient T cells and thymic progenitors that survived. T-cell counts and diversity at one year following transplant were attributed mainly to newly produced T cells.

In this sample, this clonotype turned up a few times. No antigen is known for it. Unique molecular identifiers were used in preparing the TCRbeta library. TCRdb analysed the PCR reads with MiXCR anew, one entry per CDR3 protein. This table holds under 450,000 distinct CDR3 sequences, roughly 17% found once. CDR3 length: 13 residues. Germline V lookup: CDR1 ENHRY, CDR2 SYGVKD. Trimming cost V 4 bases and J 4 bases; bases outside gene matches: 2. The material was PBMCs, mostly from graft donor cells, obtained 360 days after TCRalphabeta/CD19-depleted stem cell transplant. This sequence joins TRBV10-3 and TRBJ2-3; 7 bases are a match to TRBD1. The receptor comes from a boy under two years old who had a stem cell transplant for Wiskott-Aldrich syndrome, so the T cells may come from the graft donor. Here the CDR3 reads CAISAQGSDTQYF. Written as DNA, the CDR3 is TGTGCCATCAGTGCACAGGGGTCAGATACGCAGTATTTT.